The clone carrying this TCR beta chain was counted between two and nine times. Its cognate antigen is unknown. This record comes from a study of blood T cells in healthy people across ages. Each donor's blood draw was approximately 10 milliliters of peripheral blood. V gave up 5 bases and J gave up 6 bases; unmatched junction bases: 9. CDR1 is SGHAT, CDR2 FQNNGV, per germline. The CDR3 extends over 16 amino acids. The study's findings and limits: Older individuals had lower TCR beta diversity per million T cells (the decline was roughly linear).

Sample-barcoded 5' priming and a J-beta primer mix drove a second PCR of about 6 to 12 cycles. Carrying 12 random nucleotides, a template-switch adaptor labeled each individual cDNA molecule. TCRdb passed the 5' RACE reads through MiXCR, listing each CDR3 protein once. Altogether about 780,000 distinct CDR3 sequences are present, 35% to 60% being singletons, with the ten largest covering roughly 18%. This TCR was sampled from an elderly man in good health. Sequencing was done on a sample of blood. This rearrangement joins TRBV11-2 to TRBJ2-3; 12 bases fit TRBD2. The CDR3 loop reads CASSTLAGGYPDTQYF. CDR3 DNA: TGTGCCAGCAGCACACTAGCGGGAGGTTATCCTGATACGCAGTATTTT.